This T cell receptor (beta chain) was sequenced during a study of T cell clonality in common variable immunodeficiency. Notes on the study in general: Common variable immunodeficiency TCR beta sequences reportedly had fewer deletions and N-nucleotide insertions. Authors noted CVID clonality's cause needs subpopulation repertoire sequencing.

This clone was seen repeatedly, ten times or more. Its antigen is undetermined. The read stops 3 residues short of the end of the CDR3; the missing end is completed from the germline J gene. Measured with immunoSEQ multiplex PCR; TCRdb has only the in-frame clones, and not every one. The sample offers around 47,000 clones and no singletons, the top ten holding 0.68%. V lost 7 bases and J 3 bases, leaving 16 bases between the germline ends. Germline V lookup: CDR1 MGHRA, CDR2 YSYEKL. This CDR3 is built from 15 residues. The sequence was collected from a person aged 18 to 70 in good health. Sequencing was carried out using peripheral blood mononuclear cells. The chain links TRBV4-1 to TRBJ2-1; D might be TRBD2 (5 bases). The CDR3 DNA, read in part, is TGCGCCAGCACCCTCACTAGGGCCCTCTACAATGAG. Translating it yields CASTLTRALYNE. The full CDR3 is CASTLTRALYNEQFF.